The present T cell receptor (beta chain) was sequenced within a study of T cells in localized non-small cell lung cancer. General study points: Sequencing was restricted to one tumor region; therefore, heterogeneity remains possible. An association was observed between higher blood T cell density and longer overall survival. Tumor showed lower T cell clonality than uninvolved adjacent lung, where it was highest.

Data came from immunoSEQ multiplex PCR; TCRdb stores just in-frame clones and leaves some out. The sample holds approximately 830 clones; roughly 20% are singletons and the top ten take about 20%. Between the trimmed V and J ends, which lost 3 bases and 4 bases, there was a span of 9 bases. Looked up from germline, CDR1 is SQVTM and CDR2 is ANQGSEA. The CDR3 spans 12 residues. Points on this clone: The antigen is undetermined.

The clonotype originates from a man aged 35 to 69 with stage II lung adenocarcinoma. The chain recombines TRBV29-1 with TRBJ1-2, with D tentatively TRBD1 (5 bases). Material: normal lung tissue next to the tumor, obtained before any cancer treatment. Here the CDR3 reads CSVDPGIYGYTF. CDR3 in DNA: TGCAGCGTTGACCCAGGGATCTATGGCTACACCTTC. Variable domain in full (rest from reference TRBV29-1 and TRBJ1-2): SAVISQKPSRDICQRGTSLTIQCQVDSQVTMMFWYRQQPGQSLTLIATANQGSEATYESGFVIDKFPISRPNLTFSTLTVSNMSPEDSSIYLCSVDPGIYGYTFGSGTRLTVV.